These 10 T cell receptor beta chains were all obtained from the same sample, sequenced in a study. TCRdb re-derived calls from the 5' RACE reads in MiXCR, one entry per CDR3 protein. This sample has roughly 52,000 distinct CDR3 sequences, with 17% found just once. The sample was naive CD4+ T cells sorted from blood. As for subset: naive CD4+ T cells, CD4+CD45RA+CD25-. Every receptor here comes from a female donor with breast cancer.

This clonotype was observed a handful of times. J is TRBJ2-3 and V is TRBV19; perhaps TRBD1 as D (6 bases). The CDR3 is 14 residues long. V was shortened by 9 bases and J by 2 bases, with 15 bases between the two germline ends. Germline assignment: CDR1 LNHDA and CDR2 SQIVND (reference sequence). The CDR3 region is CASRIQGNTDTQYF. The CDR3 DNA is TGTGCCAGCAGAATACAGGGAAACACAGATACGCAGTATTTT.

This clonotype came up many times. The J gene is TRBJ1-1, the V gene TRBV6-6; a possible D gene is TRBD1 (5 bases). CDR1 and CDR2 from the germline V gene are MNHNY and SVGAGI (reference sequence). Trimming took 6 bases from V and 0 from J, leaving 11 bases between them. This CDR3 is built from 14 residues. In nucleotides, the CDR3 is TGTGCCAGCAGCCACCAGGGAATGAACACTGAAGCTTTCTTT. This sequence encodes CASSHQGMNTEAFF.

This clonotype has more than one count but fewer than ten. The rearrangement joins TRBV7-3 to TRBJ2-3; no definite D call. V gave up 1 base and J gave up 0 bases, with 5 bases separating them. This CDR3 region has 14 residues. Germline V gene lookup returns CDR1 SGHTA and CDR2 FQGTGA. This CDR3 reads CASSLMGSTDTQYF. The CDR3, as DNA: TGTGCCAGCAGCTTAATGGGGAGCACAGATACGCAGTATTTT.

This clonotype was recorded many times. This chain's CDR3 is CASSSQGAAFF. CDR3 nucleotides: TGTGCCAGCAGTTCCCAAGGGGCGGCTTTCTTT. J is TRBJ1-1 and V is TRBV12-3 or TRBV12-4, with D tentatively TRBD1 (5 bases). The CDR3 extends over 11 amino acids. Deletions cut 4 bases from V and 11 bases from J, with 11 bases between.

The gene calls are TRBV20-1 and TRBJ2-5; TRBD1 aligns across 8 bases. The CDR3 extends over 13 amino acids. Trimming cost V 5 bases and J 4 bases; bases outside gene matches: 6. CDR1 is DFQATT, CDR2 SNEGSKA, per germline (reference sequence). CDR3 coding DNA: TGCAGTGCTGGCCGGACAGGGACAGAGACCCAGTACTTC. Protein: CSAGRTGTETQYF.

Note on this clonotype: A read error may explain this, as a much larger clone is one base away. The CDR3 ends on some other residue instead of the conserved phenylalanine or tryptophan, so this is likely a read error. The CDR3 reads CASSSNMNTEAFV. CDR3 sequence (DNA): TGTGCCAGCAGCTCAAACATGAACACTGAAGCTTTCGTT. The V gene is TRBV7-9, the J gene TRBJ1-1; no firm D call. The CDR3 sequence is 13 residues long. Trimming left V 4 bases short and J 0 bases short, with 6 bases between. CDR1 is SEHNR and CDR2 is FQNEAQ in the germline V gene (reference sequence).

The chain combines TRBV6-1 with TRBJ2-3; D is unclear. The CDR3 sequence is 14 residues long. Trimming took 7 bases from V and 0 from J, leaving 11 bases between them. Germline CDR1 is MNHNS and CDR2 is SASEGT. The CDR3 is CASMWQPSTDTQYF. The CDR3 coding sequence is TGTGCCAGCATGTGGCAGCCGAGCACAGATACGCAGTATTTT.

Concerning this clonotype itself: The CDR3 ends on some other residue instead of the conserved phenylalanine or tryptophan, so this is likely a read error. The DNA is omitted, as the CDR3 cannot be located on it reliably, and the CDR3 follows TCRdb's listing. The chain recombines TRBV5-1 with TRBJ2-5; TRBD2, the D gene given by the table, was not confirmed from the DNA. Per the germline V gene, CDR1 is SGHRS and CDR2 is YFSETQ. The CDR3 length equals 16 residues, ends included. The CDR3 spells CASKRTSGRNQETQYC.

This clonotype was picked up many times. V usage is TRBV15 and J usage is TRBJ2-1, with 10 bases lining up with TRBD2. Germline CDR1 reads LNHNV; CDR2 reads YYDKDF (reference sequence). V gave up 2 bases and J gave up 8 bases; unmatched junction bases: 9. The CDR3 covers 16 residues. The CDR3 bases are TGTGCCACCAGCAGAACATCTAGCGGGAGATTGTATGAGCAGTTCTTC. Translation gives CATSRTSSGRLYEQFF.

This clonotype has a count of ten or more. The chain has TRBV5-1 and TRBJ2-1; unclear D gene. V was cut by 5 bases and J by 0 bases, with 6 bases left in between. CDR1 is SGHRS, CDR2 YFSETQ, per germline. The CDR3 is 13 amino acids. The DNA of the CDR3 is TGCGCCAGCAGGCAGGACTCCTACAATGAGCAGTTCTTC. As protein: CASRQDSYNEQFF.